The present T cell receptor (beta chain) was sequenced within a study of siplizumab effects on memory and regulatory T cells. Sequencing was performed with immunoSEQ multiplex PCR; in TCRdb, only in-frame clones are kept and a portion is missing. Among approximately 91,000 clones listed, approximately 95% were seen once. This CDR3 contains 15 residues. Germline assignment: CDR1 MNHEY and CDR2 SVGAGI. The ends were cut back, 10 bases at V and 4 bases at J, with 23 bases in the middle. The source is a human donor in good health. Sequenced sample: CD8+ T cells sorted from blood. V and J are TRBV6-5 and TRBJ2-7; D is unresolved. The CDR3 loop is CATPEIPRSIYEQYF. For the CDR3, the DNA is TGTGCCACCCCAGAGATACCTAGATCCATTTACGAGCAGTACTTC.